A selection of T cell receptor beta chains follows, all from one sample in a study of blood T cell repertoires in COVID-19. The repertoire was sequenced with immunoSEQ multiplex PCR; TCRdb's copy has only in-frame clones and lacks some. The sample lists more than 110,000 clones; around 90% were seen once. The specimen was peripheral blood. Receptors were obtained from a human donor in a cohort sampled during active COVID-19. Both conserved end residues are part of each CDR3. D genes are given only for firm matches. Only part of the rows carry a size: once, few, many, or a class if the clone is expanded.

D gene	clone size	V gene	J gene	CDR3 DNA	CDR3 protein
-	-	TRBV7-9	TRBJ2-3	TGTGCCAGCAGGATTGGGGCTGTAGATACGCAGTATTTT	CASRIGAVDTQYF
TRBD1	-	TRBV15	TRBJ2-7	TGTGCCACCAGCAGAGACTCCGGGACAGTCTCCTACGAGCAGTACTTC	CATSRDSGTVSYEQYF
-	-	TRBV11-1	TRBJ2-3	TGTGCCAGCAGCCCTCTCAGGGCTAATACAGATACGCAGTATTTT	CASSPLRANTDTQYF
TRBD2	-	TRBV7-9	TRBJ2-1	TGTGCCAGCAGCCTGGGGACTAGCGGGAGGGATGAGCAGTTCTTC	CASSLGTSGRDEQFF
TRBD2	-	TRBV19	TRBJ2-1	TGTGCCAGTAGTATAAAGACGGGACTAGCGGGACTCAATGAGCAGTTCTTC	CASSIKTGLAGLNEQFF
TRBD2	-	TRBV27	TRBJ2-1	TGTGCCAGCAGTTCTGGAGCGGGGGGCTCCTACAATGAGCAGTTCTTC	CASSSGAGGSYNEQFF
TRBD2	-	TRBV3-1/TRBV3-2	TRBJ2-3	TGTGCCAGCAGCCAAGAAGCTAGCGGGAGATCCCTTGTTATCGGTACGCAGTATTTT	CASSQEASGRSLVIGTQYF
-	-	TRBV5-4	TRBJ2-7	TGTGCCAGCAGCAAGCGCCCTCTAGTTTACGAGCAGTACTTC	CASSKRPLVYEQYF
TRBD1	-	TRBV7-9	TRBJ1-3	TGTGCCAGCAGCTTTTTACAGGGGAGGGGAAACACCATATATTTT	CASSFLQGRGNTIYF
TRBD2	-	TRBV7-9	TRBJ2-2	TGTGCCAGCAGCTTACTAGCGGGGGCCAACACCGGGGAGCTGTTTTTT	CASSLLAGANTGELFF
-	once	TRBV10-3	TRBJ2-7	TGTGCCAGTCGGGCTGTTGACAGGAACTCCTACGAGCAGTACTTC	CASRAVDRNSYEQYF
TRBD2	-	TRBV28	TRBJ2-1	TGTGCCATTCTAGGTAGCGGGGGGTACAATGAGCAGTTCTTC	CAILGSGGYNEQFF
-	-	TRBV29-1	TRBJ2-3	TGCAGCGTTGAAGCCCCTCCGGATACGCAGTATTTT	CSVEAPPDTQYF
TRBD2	-	TRBV27	TRBJ2-3	TGTGCCAGCAGTTCCCCCGGACTAGCGGGAGATGGGACGCAGTATTTT	CASSSPGLAGDGTQYF
-	-	TRBV6-1	TRBJ1-2	TGTGCCAGCAGTGAAGGGACAGCGAATAACTATGGCTACACCTTC	CASSEGTANNYGYTF